This section outlines one TCR beta chain sequence together with its context. The antigen remains unidentified. This specimen comes from a study of OX40 agonist ivuxolimab in advanced cancers. Study details: Ivuxolimab, an agonist antibody against OX40 (CD134), was given to patients. At 0.01 to 10 mg/kg, ivuxolimab was administered intravenously to patients every 2 weeks. Study-wide points: Relative to CD4+, CD8+ T cells held more expanded clones on average. Dosing at 0.1 to 3.0 mg/kg was accompanied by clonal expansion of CD4+ and CD8+ blood T cells by week 6.

V was pared by 6 bases and J by 2 bases, with 17 bases between. Germline lookup yields CDR1 MDHEN and CDR2 SYDVKM. This CDR3 spans 16 amino acids. Generated by immunoSEQ multiplex PCR, the TCRdb table keeps only in-frame clones and is missing some. The data contain 90,000 or so clones, roughly 90% of them singletons. The sample in question was CD4+ or CD8+ T cells sorted from blood, obtained in a trial of the OX40 agonist ivuxolimab. The receptor was derived from an adult with an advanced solid tumor such as melanoma, head and neck, liver or kidney cancer. V usage is TRBV28 and J usage is TRBJ1-5; possible D gene TRBD1, 5 bases. CDR3 DNA sequence: TGTGCCAGCAGCTCTCAGGGTTCTCGGGGCAATCAGCCCCAGCATTTT. This translates into CASSSQGSRGNQPQHF.